This T cell receptor beta chain was sequenced during a study of a mutant IDH1 vaccine in newly diagnosed glioma. Background on the study: With temozolomide cycles, or 4-6 weeks after radiotherapy alone, vaccination was started. It was radiotherapy, temozolomide, or both that patients received previously, with most receiving both.

TCRdb's copy holds only in-frame clones and misses some; the assay was immunoSEQ multiplex PCR. The sample shows roughly 43,000 clones, about four fifths of them seen only once. Time point denoted: week 23, last vaccination. With topical imiquimod, each dose of the vaccine consisted of 300 ug of mutant IDH1 20-mer peptide. With 5 bases clipped from V and 4 bases from J, the junction kept 10 bases outside the gene matches. Germline V gene lookup returns CDR1 MGHDK and CDR2 SYGVNS. The CDR3 length is 16 residues. Remarks on this clone: Its antigen is not identified.

This receptor was identified in a young woman with glioma. Some clones in this sample may be carry-over from other donors' samples. The specimen comprised PBMCs, sampled from a glioma patient whose treatment included an IDH1 peptide vaccine. The V gene is TRBV25-1, the J gene TRBJ1-1; 10 nucleotides line up with TRBD1. CDR3 sequence reads: CASSSRDRGHPTEAFF. CDR3 DNA sequence: TGTGCCAGCAGTTCCCGGGACAGGGGCCATCCCACTGAAGCTTTCTTT.